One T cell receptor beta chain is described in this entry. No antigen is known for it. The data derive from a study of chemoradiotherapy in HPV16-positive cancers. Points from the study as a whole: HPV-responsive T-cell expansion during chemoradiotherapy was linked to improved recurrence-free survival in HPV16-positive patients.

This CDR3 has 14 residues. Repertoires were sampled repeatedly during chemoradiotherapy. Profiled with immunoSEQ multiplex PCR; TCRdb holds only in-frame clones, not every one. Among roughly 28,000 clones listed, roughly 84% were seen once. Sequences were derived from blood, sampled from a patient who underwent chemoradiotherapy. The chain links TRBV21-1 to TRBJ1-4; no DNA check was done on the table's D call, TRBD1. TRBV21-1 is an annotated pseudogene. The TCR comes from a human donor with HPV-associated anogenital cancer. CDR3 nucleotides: TGTGCCAGCAGCAGGCAGGGGCCGTGGGAAAAACTGTTTTTT. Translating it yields CASSRQGPWEKLFF.